The rows below give T cell receptor beta chains drawn from one sample of a study of Ad26.COV2.S vaccination and SARS-CoV-2 variants. Generated by immunoSEQ multiplex PCR, the TCRdb table keeps only in-frame clones and is missing some. Among a few hundred thousand clones listed, 83% were seen once. Sample: peripheral blood, taken in a trial of Ad26.COV2.S vaccine versus placebo. The source is a person between 18 and 60 years old who received the Ad26.COV2.S COVID-19 vaccine or a placebo. The CDR3 runs from the conserved cysteine through the conserved F or W. The D gene is left open where the match is weak. Size tells how often a clone was seen (once, few, many) or the class of an expanded clone, and some rows leave it out.

DNA,CDR3,J,V,size,D
TGCGCCAGCAGTGAGCTGGCCCTCGCCGGGGACACTGAAGCTTTCTTT,CASSELALAGDTEAFF,TRBJ1-1,TRBV10-2,.,.
TGTGCCAGCAGTTACTCCCCGACTAGCGGCCAAGAGACCCAGTACTTC,CASSYSPTSGQETQYF,TRBJ2-5,TRBV6-5,.,TRBD2
TGTGCCAGCAGTGACAGGGTTCACGGAGAGCAGTACTTC,CASSDRVHGEQYF,TRBJ2-7,TRBV12-3/TRBV12-4,.,TRBD1
TGTGCCAGCAGCACCTCTAGCGCCGATACGCAGTATTTT,CASSTSSADTQYF,TRBJ2-3,TRBV7-3,.,.
TGTGCCAGCAGCCCTTACAAGGAGACCACCTACGAGCAGTACTTC,CASSPYKETTYEQYF,TRBJ2-7,TRBV3-1/TRBV3-2,.,.
TGTGCCAGCAGCTTAGACCAGGAGGATGGCTACACCTTC,CASSLDQEDGYTF,TRBJ1-2,TRBV11-3,.,.
TGTGCCAGCAGTCCCGCGGGGGCACGCTACACCTTC,CASSPAGARYTF,TRBJ1-2,TRBV2,few,.
TGTGCCCGCAGGAGCAATGAGCAGTTCTTC,CARRSNEQFF,TRBJ2-1,TRBV6-4,.,.
TGTGCCAGCACTTGGGACGGGCACTCTGGGGCCAACGTCCTGACTTTC,CASTWDGHSGANVLTF,TRBJ2-6,TRBV2,.,.
TGTGCCAGCAGCTTAACTCCCGGACCCGGGGGCTATGGCTACACCTTC,CASSLTPGPGGYGYTF,TRBJ1-2,TRBV7-3,.,.
TGTGCCAGCAGCCAAGTCGGTAGGAGCGGGGGGGCAGGGGAGACCCAGTACTTC,CASSQVGRSGGAGETQYF,TRBJ2-5,TRBV3-1/TRBV3-2,.,TRBD2
TGTGCCACCAGTGATCCCGGGACTAGCGGTCTCCCTGAGCAGTTCTTC,CATSDPGTSGLPEQFF,TRBJ2-1,TRBV24-1,few,TRBD2
TGCGCCAGCAGCTCAACGGGGACTAGCGGGACAGCGGAGACCCAGTACTTC,CASSSTGTSGTAETQYF,TRBJ2-5,TRBV5-1,.,TRBD2